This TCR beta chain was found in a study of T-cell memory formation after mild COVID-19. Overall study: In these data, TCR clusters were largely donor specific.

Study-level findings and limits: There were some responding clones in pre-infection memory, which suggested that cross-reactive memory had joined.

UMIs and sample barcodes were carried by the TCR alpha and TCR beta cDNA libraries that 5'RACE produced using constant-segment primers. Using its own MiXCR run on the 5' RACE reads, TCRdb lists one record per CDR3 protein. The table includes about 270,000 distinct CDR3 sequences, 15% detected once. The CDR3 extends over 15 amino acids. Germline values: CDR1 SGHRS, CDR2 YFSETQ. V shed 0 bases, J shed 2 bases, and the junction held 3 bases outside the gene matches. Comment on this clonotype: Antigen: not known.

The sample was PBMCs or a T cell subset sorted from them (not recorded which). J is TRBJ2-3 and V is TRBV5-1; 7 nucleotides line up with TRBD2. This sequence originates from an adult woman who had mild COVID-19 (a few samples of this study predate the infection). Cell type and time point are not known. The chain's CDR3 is CASSLERGDTDTQYF. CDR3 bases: TGCGCCAGCAGCTTGGAGCGGGGAGACACAGATACGCAGTATTTT.